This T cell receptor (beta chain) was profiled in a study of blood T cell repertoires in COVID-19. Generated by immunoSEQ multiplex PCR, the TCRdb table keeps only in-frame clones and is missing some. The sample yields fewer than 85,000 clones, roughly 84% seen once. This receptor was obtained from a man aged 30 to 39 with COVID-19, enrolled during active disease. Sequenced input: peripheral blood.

CDR3 bases: TGTGCCAGTAGTATAGGTAGCGGGAGCTCTGGGGCCAACGTCCTGACTTTC. It yields the protein CASSIGSGSSGANVLTF. The chain is built from TRBV19 and TRBJ2-6; 9 nucleotides align to TRBD2. The CDR3 is 17 amino acids. V dropped 1 base and J dropped 0; count of bases not matched to a gene: 1. CDR1 and CDR2 (germline): LNHDA, SQIVND (reference sequence).